Shown below are 2 T cell receptor beta chains from a single sample sequenced in a study of beta chain features in type 1 diabetes. Study findings and constraints: Significant though moderate, a shortening of TCRB CDR3s appeared in all four CD4+ subsets of Type 1 diabetes patients.

TCRB transcripts that were expressed got sequenced, as all of the isolated RNA had been reverse transcribed. TCRdb's table, derived via immunoSEQ multiplex PCR, lists solely in-frame clones and lacks some. The repertoire holds about 160,000 clones, with around 63% as singletons. No antigen is known for these receptors. The sample consisted of naive CD4+ T cells from blood. Every receptor here comes from a young man with type 1 diabetes.

The chain recombines TRBV7-2 with TRBJ2-1, with D perhaps TRBD2 (5 bases). CDR3 length: 15 residues. V was shortened by 4 bases and J by 2 bases, with 12 bases between the two germline ends. Germline values: CDR1 SGHTA, CDR2 FQGNSA. The CDR3 coding sequence is TGTGCCAGCAGCTCGACCCCTAGCACCTACAATGAGCAGTTCTTC. Amino acids: CASSSTPSTYNEQFF.

The chain has TRBV5-1 and TRBJ2-3; TRBD2 might be the D (6 bases). V lost 4 bases to trimming and J lost 6 bases, with 12 bases between them. Germline V gives CDR1 SGHRS, CDR2 YFSETQ. The CDR3 extends over 13 amino acids. In DNA, the CDR3 is TGCGCCAGCAGCAGGAGGGACGAGGATACGCAGTATTTT. Encoded protein: CASSRRDEDTQYF.